This T cell receptor beta chain is from a study of shared clonotypes between healthy human individuals. It was CD45RO-negative cells, positively selected for CCR7, that made up naive CD8 cells, with terminally differentiated effector memory CD45RA+ cells excluded. Generated by immunoSEQ multiplex PCR, the TCRdb table keeps only in-frame clones and is missing some. Of 2 million to 2.5 million clones listed, approximately 94% are singletons. Trimming removed 2 bases at V and 3 bases at J, with 4 bases between. Germline values: CDR1 LNHNV, CDR2 YYDKDF (reference sequence). The CDR3 extends over 12 amino acids.

The receptor was derived from a man in his late teens or twenties in good health. The sequencing input was naive CD8+ T cells sorted from blood. The V and J genes are TRBV15 and TRBJ2-5; D unresolved. CDR3 in DNA: TGTGCCACCAGCAGACAGAAAGAGACCCAGTACTTC. Its translation is CATSRQKETQYF.